The rows below give T cell receptor beta chains drawn from one sample of a study of T cell responses to AZD1222 COVID-19 vaccine. Clones were sequenced by immunoSEQ multiplex PCR, and TCRdb holds only the in-frame ones, with some missing. In the table there are approximately 100,000 clones, around 93% of which are singletons. The source material was peripheral blood, sampled on day 0 of AZD1222 vaccination. The receptors come from an adult in good health. Both conserved end residues are part of each CDR3. The order of the fields is J gene, V gene, CDR3 protein.

TRBJ2-1 TRBV28 CASSTGAYNEQFF
TRBJ1-1 TRBV6-5 CASSPGLENTEAFF
TRBJ1-3 TRBV6-5 CASSYSQGAGNTIYF
TRBJ2-1 TRBV29-1 CSVVGADSYNEQFF
TRBJ1-5 TRBV19 CASSPQGVRQPQHF
TRBJ1-1 TRBV18 CASSPLGGAGSTEAFF
TRBJ2-7 TRBV12-5 CASGLVQMYGPGMRQYF
TRBJ2-5 TRBV5-1 CASSLAETQYF
TRBJ1-5 TRBV7-9 CASSLGQGHQPQHF
TRBJ1-4 TRBV4-2 CASSLPGQGVTNEKLFF
TRBJ2-4 TRBV9 CASSVGDHKNIQYF
TRBJ1-1 TRBV19 CASSKQGNTEAFF
TRBJ2-1 TRBV5-1 CASSGALAVSSNEQFF
TRBJ2-7 TRBV6-5 CASSYSGRTYEQYF
TRBJ2-1 TRBV10-3 CAISLTSGSYNEQFF
TRBJ1-4 TRBV6-2/TRBV6-3 CASSATATNEKLFF
TRBJ1-2 TRBV5-1 CASSFTGDGYTF
TRBJ2-6 TRBV6-5 CASKRGAGANVLTF
TRBJ1-5 TRBV30 CAWSGGGNQPQHF
TRBJ2-7 TRBV29-1 CSARTSMYEQYF
TRBJ1-2 TRBV6-6 CASSSLSVGYGYTF
TRBJ2-3 TRBV5-4 CASSLSGATDTQYF
TRBJ1-1 TRBV6-5 CASSYNRHTEAFF
TRBJ2-7 TRBV27 CASSLVGAQKGLEQYF
TRBJ2-5 TRBV5-4 CASSLESGQETQYF
TRBJ1-1 TRBV7-9 CASNRDRANTEAFF
TRBJ1-6 TRBV5-1 CASSAEAAENNSPLHF
TRBJ1-2 TRBV24-1 CATAIYGYTF
TRBJ2-7 TRBV5-5 CASSFRTSGSPLGYEQYF
TRBJ1-5 TRBV3-1/TRBV3-2 CASSQGAHQPQHF
TRBJ2-6 TRBV28 CASTLFGRSGANVLTF
TRBJ1-4 TRBV6-5 CASSPGRPAGEKLFF
TRBJ1-5 TRBV12-5 CASGLENPQHF
TRBJ2-7 TRBV5-5 CASSLGGEQYF